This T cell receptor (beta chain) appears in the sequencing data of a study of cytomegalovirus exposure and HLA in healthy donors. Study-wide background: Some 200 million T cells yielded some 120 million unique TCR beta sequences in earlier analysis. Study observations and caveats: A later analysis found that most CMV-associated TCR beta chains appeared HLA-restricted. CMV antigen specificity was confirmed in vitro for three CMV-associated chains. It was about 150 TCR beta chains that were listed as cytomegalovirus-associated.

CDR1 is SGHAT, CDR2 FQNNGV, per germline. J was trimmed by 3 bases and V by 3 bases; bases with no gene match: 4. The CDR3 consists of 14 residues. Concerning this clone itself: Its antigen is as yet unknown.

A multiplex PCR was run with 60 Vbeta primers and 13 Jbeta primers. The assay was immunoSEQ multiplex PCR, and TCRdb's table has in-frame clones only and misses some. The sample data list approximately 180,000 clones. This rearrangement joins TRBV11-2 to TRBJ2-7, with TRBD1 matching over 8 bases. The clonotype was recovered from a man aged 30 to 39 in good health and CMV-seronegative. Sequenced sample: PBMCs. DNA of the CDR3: TGTGCCAGCAGCTTGGGGACAGGTAGCTACGAGCAGTACTTC. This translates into CASSLGTGSYEQYF.